This entry concerns a single T cell receptor beta chain. Its cognate antigen has yet to be identified. Base qualities are not provided; no much larger clone lies one nucleotide away. The data belong to a study of cytomegalovirus exposure and HLA in healthy donors (dated by TCRdb to 2015 to 2018). Some background on the complete study: According to an earlier analysis of several hundred of the donors, about 180 million T cells yielded over 90 million unique TCR beta sequences and about 300 Gb of sequence data. Roughly 300 gigabases of sequencing data and approximately 92 million unique TCR sequences made up an early release that covered approximately 620 HLA-typed donors. Among the roughly 390 genotyped donors, around 81% belonged to the genetic ancestry cluster associated with self-reported Caucasian donors. The aim of the study was to test whether cataloging public T cell receptors could identify signatures of past pathogen exposure. Using immunosequencing, the study profiled T cell repertoires from 500 to 800 subjects and related those repertoires to cytomegalovirus serostatus. Along with the approximately 620-subject first cohort, a separate validation cohort of around 120 different subjects was used. To predict cytomegalovirus infection status, the study brought together high-throughput TCR immunosequencing, statistical association of individual TCRs with disease status, and machine learning. A later analysis re-examined previously published TCR beta repertoires from around 670 donors and added high-resolution HLA genotyping to investigate patterns of TCR occurrence. Rather than drawing on any new phenotypic data, the later analysis identified candidate immune exposures from TCR beta sequences and the way those sequences occurred across donors. In an earlier analysis of about 590 of the donors, high-throughput TCR beta sequencing was used to judge whether each TCR beta V gene segment behaved as functional or pseudogenic. Donor age, sex, ethnicity and CMV serostatus were compiled together with the repertoire data. In a later genetic analysis, genome-wide SNP genotypes for about 55% of the roughly 700 donors were used, and that subset was treated as a discovery cohort. All discovery cohort repertoires had been generated on a single sequencing platform. HLA typing covered class I and class II loci at four-digit resolution. The number of typed donors differed by locus: about 620-640 for A, B, C, DRB1 and DQB1; 500 to 550 for DQA1; 606 for DPA1; and around 450 for DPB1. Four or five DR-DQ haplotypes were handled as single units for association and clustering because linkage in the cohort was strong. Among about 410 genotyped donors of the cohort, an average of about 240,000 unique TCR beta nucleotide sequences was sequenced per donor, of which roughly 18% were non-productive.

The library was prepared using the immunoSEQ multiplex PCR assay. For the multiplex PCR, a mixture combining 60 forward primers for TCR Vbeta segments and 13 reverse primers for TCR Jbeta segments was used. The CDR3 region of rearranged TCR beta genes was amplified from genomic DNA with a multiplex PCR assay. Amplified TCR beta libraries were sequenced as 87-base-pair reads on the Illumina HiSeq System. In the source study's methods: In a later analysis, 77 million or so unique TCR beta chains were counted across the approximately 670 repertoires, and roughly 9.9 million of these chains were shared by at least two donors. Raw reads were error-corrected and collapsed into unique sequences by a nearest-neighbor algorithm in which closely related sequences were merged to remove PCR and sequencing errors. CDR3 sequences were aligned to IMGT reference sequences to assign V, D and J gene segments. For a sequence to be retained, at least a six-nucleotide match to both a V gene segment and a J gene segment was required. A rearrangement counted as productive if the CDR3 had no stop codons and remained in frame with V and J, and every other rearrangement counted as non-productive. CDR3 was defined according to IMGT convention as the region running from the second conserved V-encoded cysteine to the conserved J-encoded phenylalanine. The earlier analysis of more than 450 of the donors excluded sequences that lacked an unambiguous match to a single V gene segment. In an earlier analysis of a few hundred of the donors, a V segment was called functional when productive rearrangements were above 56.7%, and segregating when the standard deviation between donors exceeded 5%. To diagnose cytomegalovirus status from the catalog of TCR beta chain sequences, a statistical classification framework was built. A later analysis assigned V and J genes by comparing TCR nucleotide sequences with IMGT/GENE-DB human TR gene sequences. In a later analysis, CDR3 sequences and most-parsimonious VDJ recombination scenarios were assigned using the TCRdist pipeline. A later analysis defined each TCR beta chain by its CDR3 amino acid sequence plus V-gene family, and excluded reads lacking a unique V-gene family. To address suspected cross-contamination and a sequencing artifact, a later analysis removed several hundred highly shared, low-generation-probability nucleotide sequences. In a later analysis, a clonal expansion index was calculated for each public chain from normalized within-repertoire ranks of inferred template counts. In a later analysis, generation probabilities were computed with a VDJ recombination model fitted to out-of-frame rearrangements, and the resulting probabilities were checked against IGoR. A later analysis scored TCR-TCR, TCR-HLA and TCR-CMV co-occurrence with hypergeometric tests, applying a repertoire-size bias correction to TCR pairs. In a later analysis, false discovery rates were estimated by permuting HLA or CMV assignments 20 times. A later analysis grouped co-occurring TCRs with DBSCAN, adding TCRdist sequence similarity when clustering within HLA-allele-positive subsets. Repertoires with fewer than 30,000 or more than 120,000 public chains were left out of co-occurrence clustering, as were five repertoires with anomalous nucleotide sharing. The table comes from immuneACCESS by way of TCRdb, which keeps in-frame sequences with V and J called. Part of the clones is missing from these tables; in studies checked, under half for an unresolved V gene and the rest for unknown reasons. That table furnishes V, J and clone size, whereas the DNA furnished D and trimming. This sample holds around 150,000 clones; approximately 80% were observed only once. Approximately 1.4% of the sample is taken by the ten largest.

The cohort comprised several hundred healthy bone marrow donors. At the time of sampling, every cohort member was nominally healthy, though immune exposures that went unrecorded were likely present. The donor tested CMV seronegative and was one of the 352 seronegative cohort members. A peripheral blood sample was collected from each donor, and TCR beta sequencing was performed on peripheral blood mononuclear cells. Genomic DNA extraction from the blood cell samples was performed with the Qiagen DNeasy Blood Extraction Kit. The V end loses 2 bases and the J end loses 6 bases, and a stretch of 10 bases separates them. Spanning cysteine to phenylalanine, the CDR3 consists of 13 amino acids. The entry retains the CDR3 DNA only, 39 bases that are in frame from base 1. CDR1 and CDR2 were assigned from the germline V gene (reference sequence) as SEHNR and FQNEAQ. The paper as a whole reports these results and caveats: In an earlier analysis of 450 to 750 of the donors, most TCR beta V segments appeared in productive rearrangements about 87% or about 30% of the time, broadly matching IMGT annotations. The earlier analysis of approximately 540 of the donors excluded around 17 rarely observed V segments, including chromosome 9 orphons, because counts were too low. For the cohort, immune exposure information was limited to CMV serostatus. Three of the identified cytomegalovirus-associated TCR beta chains were confirmed in vitro to be specific for cytomegalovirus antigens. According to a later analysis, parvovirus B19, influenza, CMV and Epstein-Barr virus appeared linked to several top co-occurrence clusters. An association between a missense DCLRE1C variant and V-gene and J-gene trimming of TCR beta chains was found in a later genetic analysis and replicated in an independent cohort. A further reported finding was that TCR beta sequences accurately predicted the HLA-A and HLA-B alleles for most subjects in the first cohort. Linkage disequilibrium might explain the correlated functional status among segregating V segments, but an unknown experimental factor could not be excluded. A later analysis found that most CMV-associated TCR beta chains appeared HLA-restricted, with HLA associations seemingly driven largely by CMV exposure. A later analysis found that HLA-associated TCR beta chains were more clonally expanded and had lower generation probabilities than equally common non-associated chains. While some public TCRs were present in many individuals, most TCR sequences turned up only very rarely across donors. The study gave a list of 150 to 200 TCR beta chains associated with cytomegalovirus. Sequencing depth was assumed to be roughly uniform across donors in the presence/absence analyses, though that assumption may not hold. Strong co-occurrence of HLA alleles, especially DR and DQ, made assigning TCR associations to individual alleles difficult. A later analysis found that TCR association rates varied across HLA loci, with DRB1 alleles showing the most associated TCRs and HLA-C alleles the fewest. In this cohort, only TCR beta chains were sequenced, and detectable features were limited by the absence of alpha or paired-chain data. The sequencing pipeline was judged likely to have produced a cluster of highly shared sequence variants as a technical artifact. The classifier was reported to diagnose cytomegalovirus status with high specificity and sensitivity in both the original cohort and the validation cohort. Because HLA typing was missing for some donors at each locus, association tests included only the typed subset. In a later analysis, some 17,000 TCR beta sequences were associated with specific HLA alleles at a false discovery rate of 0.05. A later genetic analysis reported fewer N-insertions in productive TCRs among donors in an Asian-associated ancestry cluster than the 666-donor mean. According to the authors, the approach could potentially be generalized to other disease states and immunological phenotypes. Some IMGT-functional V segments, including TRBV6-2 and TRBV6-3, could not be told apart with the 87-base-pair reads, so those segments were excluded.

Specimen: PBMCs. The rearranged chain carries TRBV7-9 and TRBJ1-2, and the D gene may be TRBD1, 6 bases matching. The TCR sequence derives from a woman in her late teens or twenties in good health and CMV-seronegative. The DNA sequence is TGTGCCAGCAGCTTATCTGGGGGCCATGGCTACACCTTC. Its product reads: CASSLSGGHGYTF.